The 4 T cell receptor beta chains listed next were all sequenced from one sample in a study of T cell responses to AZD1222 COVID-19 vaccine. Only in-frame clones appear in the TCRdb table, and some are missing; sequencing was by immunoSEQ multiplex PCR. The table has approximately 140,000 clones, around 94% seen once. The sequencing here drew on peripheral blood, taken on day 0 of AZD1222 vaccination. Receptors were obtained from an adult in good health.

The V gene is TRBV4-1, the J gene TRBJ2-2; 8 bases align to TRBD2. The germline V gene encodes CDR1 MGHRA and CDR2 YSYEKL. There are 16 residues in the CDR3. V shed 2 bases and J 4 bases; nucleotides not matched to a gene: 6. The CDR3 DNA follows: TGCGCCAGCAGCCAAAGGCGGGAGGCAATCACCGGGGAGCTGTTTTTT. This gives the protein CASSQRREAITGELFF.

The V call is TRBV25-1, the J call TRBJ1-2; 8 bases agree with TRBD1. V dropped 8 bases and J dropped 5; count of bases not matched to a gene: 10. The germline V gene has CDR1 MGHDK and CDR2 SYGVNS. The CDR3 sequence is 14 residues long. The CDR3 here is CASGGQAPDYGYTF. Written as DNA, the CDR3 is TGTGCCAGCGGGGGACAGGCTCCCGATTATGGCTACACCTTC.

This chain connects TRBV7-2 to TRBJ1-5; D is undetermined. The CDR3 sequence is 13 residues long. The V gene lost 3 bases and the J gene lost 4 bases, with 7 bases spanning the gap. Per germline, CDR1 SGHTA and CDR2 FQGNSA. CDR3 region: CASSFLPNQPQHF. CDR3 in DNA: TGTGCCAGCAGCTTCCTGCCTAATCAGCCCCAGCATTTT.

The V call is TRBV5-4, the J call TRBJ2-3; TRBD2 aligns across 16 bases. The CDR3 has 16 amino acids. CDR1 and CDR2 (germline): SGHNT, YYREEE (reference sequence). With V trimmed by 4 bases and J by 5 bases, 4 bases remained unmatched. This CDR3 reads CASSPGLAGGGDTQYF. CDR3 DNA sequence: TGTGCCAGCAGCCCGGGACTAGCGGGGGGGGGAGATACGCAGTATTTT.